Each of the 8 T cell receptor beta chains below was sequenced from the same sample in a study of OX40 agonist ivuxolimab in advanced cancers. Libraries were prepared by immunoSEQ multiplex PCR; TCRdb keeps only in-frame clonotypes and omits some of them. Of roughly 84,000 clones in the sample, approximately 84% were seen once. The sequencing used CD4+ or CD8+ T cells sorted from blood, collected in a trial of the OX40 agonist ivuxolimab. These receptors all stem from an adult with an advanced solid tumor such as melanoma, head and neck, liver or kidney cancer.

A single count supports this clone. The DNA of the CDR3 is TGTGCCAGCTCAGACGGGGGTAACACTGAAGCTTTCTTT. Translation gives CASSDGGNTEAFF. The chain is built from TRBV18 and TRBJ1-1; maybe TRBD1 (5 bases). Germline CDR1 reads KGHSH; CDR2 reads LQKENI. V dropped 5 bases and J dropped 2 bases, with 9 bases sitting between them. There are 13 residues in the CDR3.

The chain links TRBV18 to TRBJ2-6; D ambiguous. The CDR3 length is 16 residues. Germline assignment: CDR1 KGHSH and CDR2 LQKENI. V shed 3 bases and J shed 0 bases, with 9 bases lying between them. CDR3 amino acids: CASSPLPPSGANVLTF. CDR3 coding DNA: TGTGCCAGCTCACCCCTACCCCCCTCTGGGGCCAACGTCCTGACTTTC.

This clone occurred once. The chain uses TRBV29-1 and TRBJ2-3; no clear D gene. This CDR3 region has 11 residues. Trimming removed 7 bases from V and 0 bases from J, with 5 bases in between. Per germline, CDR1 SQVTM and CDR2 ANQGSEA. CDR3 sequence reads: CSGHSTDTQYF. The CDR3 bases are TGCAGCGGTCACAGCACAGATACGCAGTATTTT.

The chain couples TRBV29-1 to TRBJ2-7; 13 bases line up with TRBD2. V was pared by 7 bases and J by 7 bases, with 13 bases of the junction left unmatched. The CDR3 totals 15 residues. Germline values: CDR1 SQVTM, CDR2 ANQGSEA. The CDR3 loop is CSAAIGLAGVGEQYF. The CDR3 region has the DNA TGCAGCGCCGCCATCGGACTAGCGGGAGTAGGGGAGCAGTACTTC.

The chain is built from TRBV5-6 and TRBJ2-5; 10 nucleotides line up with TRBD1. The CDR3 consists of 14 residues. After removal of 4 bases from V and 5 bases from J, the junction contained 5 bases not matched to a gene. Looked up from germline, CDR1 is SGHDT and CDR2 is YYEEEE. The CDR3 protein is CASSKGQGRETQYF. CDR3 DNA: TGTGCCAGCAGCAAGGGACAGGGGAGGGAGACCCAGTACTTC.

The chain recombines TRBV7-9 with TRBJ1-4; D is unclear. CDR1 SEHNR and CDR2 FQNEAQ come from the germline V gene (reference sequence). V dropped 5 bases and J dropped 0 bases, with 13 bases sitting between them. The CDR3 extends over 16 amino acids. In DNA form, the CDR3 reads TGTGCCAGCAGCCCACCTGAACGAACAACTAATGAAAAACTGTTTTTT. Its protein is CASSPPERTTNEKLFF.

The chain recombines TRBV28 with TRBJ2-7; 11 bases line up with TRBD1. V shed 11 bases and J 3 bases; nucleotides not matched to a gene: 6. Germline V gene data show CDR1 as MDHEN and CDR2 as SYDVKM. This CDR3 comprises 13 residues. CDR3 sequence: CAASGTGGYEQYF. CDR3 sequence (DNA): TGTGCCGCGTCCGGGACAGGGGGCTACGAGCAGTACTTC.

The chain couples TRBV11-2 to TRBJ2-6, with 15 bases fitting TRBD2. This CDR3 comprises 18 residues. From germline, CDR1 is SGHAT and CDR2 FQNNGV. Trimming at V came to 5 bases and at J to 2 bases, leaving 4 bases not matched to a gene. Here the CDR3 reads CASSRGTSGGPGANVLTF. The DNA of the CDR3 is TGTGCCAGCAGCCGAGGGACTAGCGGGGGGCCTGGGGCCAACGTCCTGACTTTC.